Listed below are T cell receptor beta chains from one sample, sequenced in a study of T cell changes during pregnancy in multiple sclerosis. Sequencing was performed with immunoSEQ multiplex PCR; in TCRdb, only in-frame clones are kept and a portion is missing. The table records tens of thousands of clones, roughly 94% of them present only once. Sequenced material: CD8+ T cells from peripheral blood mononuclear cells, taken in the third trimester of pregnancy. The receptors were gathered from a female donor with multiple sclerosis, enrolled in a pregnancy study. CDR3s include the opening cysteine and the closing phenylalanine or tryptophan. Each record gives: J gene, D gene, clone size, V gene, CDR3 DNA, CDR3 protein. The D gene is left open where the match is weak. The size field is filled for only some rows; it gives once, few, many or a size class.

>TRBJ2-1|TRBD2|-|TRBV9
TGTGCCAGCAGCCCCAGCTGGGAGGGCCCCAATGAGCAGTTCTTC
CASSPSWEGPNEQFF
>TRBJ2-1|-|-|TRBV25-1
TGTGCCAGCAGTGAATGTACAGGTCAGTTCTTC
CASSECTGQFF
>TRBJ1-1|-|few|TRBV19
TGTGCCAGTAGTGCGGACCGGGGGAACACTGAAGCTTTCTTT
CASSADRGNTEAFF
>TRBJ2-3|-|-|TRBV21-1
TGTGCCGGACTAGACTCACCCCGGGGAGATACGCAGTATTTT
CAGLDSPRGDTQYF
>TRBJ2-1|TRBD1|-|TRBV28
TGTGCCAGCAGTTTAGGGGGACAGGGAATCTACAATGAGCAGTTCTTC
CASSLGGQGIYNEQFF
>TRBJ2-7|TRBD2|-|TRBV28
TGTGCCAGCAGTTACCAGCGGGGGCTTACCTACGAGCAGTACTTC
CASSYQRGLTYEQYF
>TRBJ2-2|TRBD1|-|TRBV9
TGTGCCAGCAGCGAGCCCAGGACAGGAAGGCTGTTTTTT
CASSEPRTGRLFF
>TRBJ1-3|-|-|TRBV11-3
TGTGCCAGCAGCTTAGGCCTTCAGGGTCGCTCTGGAAACACCATATATTTT
CASSLGLQGRSGNTIYF
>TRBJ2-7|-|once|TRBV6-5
TGTGCCAGCAGTTACTCGTCGGCGGTCAATGCCTACGAGCAGTACTTC
CASSYSSAVNAYEQYF
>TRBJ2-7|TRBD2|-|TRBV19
TGTGCCAGTAAACCTTCGACTAGCGGGCTGAACGAGCAGTACTTC
CASKPSTSGLNEQYF